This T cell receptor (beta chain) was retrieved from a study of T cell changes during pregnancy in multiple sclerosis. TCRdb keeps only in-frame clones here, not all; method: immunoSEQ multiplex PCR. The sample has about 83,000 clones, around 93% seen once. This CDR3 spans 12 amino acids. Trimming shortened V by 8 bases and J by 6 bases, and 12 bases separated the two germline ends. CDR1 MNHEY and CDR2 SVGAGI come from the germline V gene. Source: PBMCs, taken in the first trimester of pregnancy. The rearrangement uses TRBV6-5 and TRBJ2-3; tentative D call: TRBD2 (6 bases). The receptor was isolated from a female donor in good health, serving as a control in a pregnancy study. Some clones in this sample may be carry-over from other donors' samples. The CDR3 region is CASPGDPDTQYF. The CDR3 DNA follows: TGTGCCAGCCCGGGGGATCCTGATACGCAGTATTTT.